These 5 T cell receptor beta chains share one sample of origin, sequenced in a study of T cells in Graves' hyperthyroidism and ophthalmopathy. TCR beta CDR3 regions were amplified from RNA transcripts. HTBI primers were used for first-round RT-PCR of the TCR CDR3. TCRdb reanalysed the multiplex PCR reads using MiXCR and keeps one entry per CDR3 protein. The sample lists 350,000 to 450,000 distinct CDR3 sequences, about 14% occurring once. Input material: blood. The receptors derive from a woman aged 60-75 years with Graves' hyperthyroidism.

This clonotype has at least ten counts. The chain combines TRBV2 with TRBJ1-5; TRBD1 matches 9 bases. The CDR3 extends over 15 amino acids. Germline V lookup: CDR1 SNHLY, CDR2 FYNNEI. Losses at the gene ends were 7 bases for V and 2 bases for J; bases not matched to a gene: 6. CDR3 nucleotide sequence: TGTGCCAGCACCGACAGGACAGGGGGCAATCAGCCCCAGCATTTT. It codes for CASTDRTGGNQPQHF.

This clonotype was found many times. The chain couples TRBV12-3 or TRBV12-4 to TRBJ1-2, with D possibly TRBD1 on 5 matching bases. Trimming pared 7 bases from V and 8 bases from J, leaving 23 bases between. There are 15 residues in the CDR3. The CDR3 spells CASTPALGEPGGYTF. The CDR3 DNA reads as TGTGCCAGCACCCCGGCACTGGGGGAGCCTGGGGGCTACACCTTC.

V and J are TRBV7-9 and TRBJ2-2, with D perhaps TRBD2 (7 bases). The germline CDR1 and CDR2 sequences are SEHNR and FQNEAQ (reference sequence). The CDR3 runs to 15 residues. V was cut by 6 bases and J by 0 bases, with 11 bases left in between. The DNA of the CDR3 is TGTGCCAGCAGGGCGGGGGCCTCGAACACCGGGGAGCTGTTTTTT. Translation: CASRAGASNTGELFF.

This clonotype has ten or more counts. The chain carries TRBV12-3 or TRBV12-4 and TRBJ1-2; unclear D gene. The CDR3 loop spans 15 amino acids. Trimming took 1 base from V and 6 from J, leaving 15 bases between them. DNA of the CDR3: TGTGCCAGCAGTTTAGTCTACGGTCCCTTCGATGGCTACACCTTC. The encoded protein is CASSLVYGPFDGYTF.

A remark on this clonotype: This may be a read error: a much more frequent sequence differs by one nucleotide. V usage is TRBV10-3 and J usage is TRBJ2-1; 7 bases are a match to TRBD2. Germline V gene data show CDR1 as ENHRY and CDR2 as SYGVKD. The CDR3 is made up of 16 amino acids. Unmatched junction bases numbered 11, after V lost 9 bases and J lost 0 bases. The CDR3 region is CAIGKEAGDSYNEQFF. The DNA for the CDR3 is TGTGCCATTGGAAAGGAGGCGGGAGACTCCTACAATGAGCAGTTCTTC.